This entry concerns a single TCR beta chain. These data belong to a study of blood T cell repertoires in COVID-19. Study background: Nucleic acid was either cDNA or gDNA, and it came from T cells, B-cell-depleted T cells, or PBMCs.

V was pared by 5 bases and J by 5 bases, with 1 base of the junction left unmatched. Germline V gene data show CDR1 as LGHDT and CDR2 as YNNKEL (reference sequence). This CDR3 is 12 amino acids long. Measured with immunoSEQ multiplex PCR; TCRdb has only the in-frame clones, and not every one. Of roughly 250,000 clones in the sample, about 86% were seen once. Seattle-derived patients entered the study during active infection and were followed longitudinally. This TCR was sampled from a woman aged 25 to 39 with COVID-19, enrolled during active disease. This rearrangement joins TRBV3-1 (or the pseudogene TRBV3-2) to TRBJ2-7; 9 nucleotides align to TRBD1. The sequencing input was peripheral blood. The CDR3 coding sequence is TGTGCCAGCAGCGGGACAGGGAACGAGCAGTACTTC. Amino acids: CASSGTGNEQYF.